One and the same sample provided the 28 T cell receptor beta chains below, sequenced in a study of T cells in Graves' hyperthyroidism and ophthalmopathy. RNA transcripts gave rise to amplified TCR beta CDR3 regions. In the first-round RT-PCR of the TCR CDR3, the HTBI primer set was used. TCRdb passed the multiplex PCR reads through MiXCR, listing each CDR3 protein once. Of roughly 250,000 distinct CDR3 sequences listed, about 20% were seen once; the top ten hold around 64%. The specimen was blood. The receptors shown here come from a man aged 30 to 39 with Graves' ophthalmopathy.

The CDR3 bases are TGTGCCACCAGTGATATCACTAGCGGGAGCCACAATGAGCAGTTCTTC. Residues: CATSDITSGSHNEQFF. The chain employs TRBV24-1 and TRBJ2-1; 11 bases fit TRBD2. The CDR3 covers 16 residues. Germline CDR1 is KGHDR and CDR2 is SFDVKD. The V and J ends lost 3 bases and 5 bases, in that order; junction bases with no gene match: 5.

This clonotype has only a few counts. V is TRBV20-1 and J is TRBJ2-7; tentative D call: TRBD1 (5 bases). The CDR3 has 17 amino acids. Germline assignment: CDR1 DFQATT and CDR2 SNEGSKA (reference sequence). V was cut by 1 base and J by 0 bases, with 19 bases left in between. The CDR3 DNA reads TGCAGTGCTAGAGGTGGGGCCCGAAAAGGGGACTCCTACGAGCAGTACTTC. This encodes CSARGGARKGDSYEQYF.

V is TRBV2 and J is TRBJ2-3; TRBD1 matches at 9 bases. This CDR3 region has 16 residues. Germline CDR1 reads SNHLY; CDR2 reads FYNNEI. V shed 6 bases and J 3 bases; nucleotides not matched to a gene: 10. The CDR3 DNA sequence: TGTGCCAGCAGCATTCCGACAGGGGGGAATACAGATACGCAGTATTTT. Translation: CASSIPTGGNTDTQYF.

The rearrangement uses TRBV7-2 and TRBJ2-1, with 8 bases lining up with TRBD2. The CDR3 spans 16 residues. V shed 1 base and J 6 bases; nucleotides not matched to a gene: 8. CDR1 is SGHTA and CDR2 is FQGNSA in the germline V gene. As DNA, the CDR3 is TGTGCCAGCAGCTTAGAAATAGCGGGAAGGCGCAATGAGCAGTTCTTC. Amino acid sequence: CASSLEIAGRRNEQFF.

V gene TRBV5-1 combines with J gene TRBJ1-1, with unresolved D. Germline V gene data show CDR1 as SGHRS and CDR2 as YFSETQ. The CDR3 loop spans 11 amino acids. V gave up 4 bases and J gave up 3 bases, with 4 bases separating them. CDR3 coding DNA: TGCGCCAGCAGCGCCGACACTGAAGCTTTCTTT. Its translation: CASSADTEAFF.

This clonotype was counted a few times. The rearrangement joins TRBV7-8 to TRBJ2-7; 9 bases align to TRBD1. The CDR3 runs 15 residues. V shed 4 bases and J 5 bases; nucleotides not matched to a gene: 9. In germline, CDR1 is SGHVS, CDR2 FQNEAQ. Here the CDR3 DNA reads TGTGCCAGCAGCTCGTCGGGACAGGGAAAAGACGAGCAGTACTTC. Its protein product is CASSSSGQGKDEQYF.

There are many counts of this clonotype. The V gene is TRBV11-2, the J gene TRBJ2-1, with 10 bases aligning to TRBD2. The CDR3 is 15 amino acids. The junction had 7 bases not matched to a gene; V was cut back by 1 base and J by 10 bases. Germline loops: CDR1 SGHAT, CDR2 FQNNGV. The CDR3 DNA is TGTGCCAGCAGCTTAGTACTAGCGGGAAGGAAAGAGCAGTTCTTC. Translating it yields CASSLVLAGRKEQFF.

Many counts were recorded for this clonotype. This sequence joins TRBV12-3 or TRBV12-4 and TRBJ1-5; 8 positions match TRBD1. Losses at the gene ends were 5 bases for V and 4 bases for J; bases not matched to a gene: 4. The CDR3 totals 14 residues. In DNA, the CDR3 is TGTGCCAGCAGTGTGACAGGGGATAATCAGCCCCAGCATTTT. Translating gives CASSVTGDNQPQHF.

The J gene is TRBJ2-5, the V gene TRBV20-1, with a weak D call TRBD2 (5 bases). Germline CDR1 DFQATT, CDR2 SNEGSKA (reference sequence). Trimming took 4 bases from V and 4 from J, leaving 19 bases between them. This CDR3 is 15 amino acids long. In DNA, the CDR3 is TGCAGTGCTACCGGGGAAGGTCTCGATAGAGAGACCCAGTACTTC. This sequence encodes CSATGEGLDRETQYF.

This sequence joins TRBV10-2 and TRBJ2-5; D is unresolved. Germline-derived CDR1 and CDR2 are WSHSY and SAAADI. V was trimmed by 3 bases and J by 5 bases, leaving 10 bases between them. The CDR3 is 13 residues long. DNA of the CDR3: TGCGCCAGCAGTGATTATGGTGACGAGACCCAGTACTTC. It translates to CASSDYGDETQYF.

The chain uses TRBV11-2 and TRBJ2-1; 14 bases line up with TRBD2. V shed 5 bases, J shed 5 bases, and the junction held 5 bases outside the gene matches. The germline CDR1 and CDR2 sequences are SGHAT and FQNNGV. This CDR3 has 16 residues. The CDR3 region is CASSGGLAGGNNEQFF. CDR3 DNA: TGTGCCAGCAGCGGCGGACTAGCGGGAGGTAACAATGAGCAGTTCTTC.

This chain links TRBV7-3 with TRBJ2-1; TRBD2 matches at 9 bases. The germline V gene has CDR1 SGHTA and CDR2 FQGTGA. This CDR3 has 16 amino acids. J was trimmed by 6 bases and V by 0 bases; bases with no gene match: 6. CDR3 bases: TGTGCCAGCAGCTTAACAGGGACTAGCTTAACCAATGAGCAGTTCTTC. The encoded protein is CASSLTGTSLTNEQFF.

CDR3 in DNA: TGTGCCACCGCTCCCCTCCGGACTAGCGGTATGGGGGAGCAGTACTTC. It yields the protein CATAPLRTSGMGEQYF. The gene calls are TRBV6-1 and TRBJ2-7, with 10 bases that match TRBD2. Germline CDR1 and CDR2: MNHNS and SASEGT. The ends lost 10 bases at V and 7 bases at J; junction bases unmatched: 19. The CDR3 contains 16 residues.

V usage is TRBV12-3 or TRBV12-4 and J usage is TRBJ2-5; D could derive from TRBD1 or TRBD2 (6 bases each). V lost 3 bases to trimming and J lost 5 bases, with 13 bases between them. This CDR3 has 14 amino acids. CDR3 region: CASSLHGGGETQYF. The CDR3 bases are TGTGCCAGCAGTTTGCACGGGGGCGGTGAGACCCAGTACTTC.

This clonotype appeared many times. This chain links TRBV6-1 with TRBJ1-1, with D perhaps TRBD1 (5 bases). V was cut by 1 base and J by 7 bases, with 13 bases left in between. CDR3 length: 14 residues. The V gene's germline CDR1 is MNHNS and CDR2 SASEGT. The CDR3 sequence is CASSEGGGTGEAFF. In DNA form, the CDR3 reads TGTGCCAGCAGTGAAGGGGGGGGAACGGGTGAAGCTTTCTTT.

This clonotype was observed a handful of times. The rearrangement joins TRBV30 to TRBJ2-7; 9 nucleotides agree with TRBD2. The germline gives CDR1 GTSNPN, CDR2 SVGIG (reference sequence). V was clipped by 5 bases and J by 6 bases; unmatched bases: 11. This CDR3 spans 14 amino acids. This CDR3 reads CAWGRTSEFSEQYF. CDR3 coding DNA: TGTGCCTGGGGTCGGACTAGCGAGTTCTCCGAGCAGTACTTC.

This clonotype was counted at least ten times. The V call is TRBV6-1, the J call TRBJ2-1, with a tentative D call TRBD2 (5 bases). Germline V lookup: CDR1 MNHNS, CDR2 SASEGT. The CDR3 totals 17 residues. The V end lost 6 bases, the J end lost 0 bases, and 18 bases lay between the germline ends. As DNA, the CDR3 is TGTGCCAGCAGCGCTGGCGCGGGTGTATTCTCCTACAATGAGCAGTTCTTC. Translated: CASSAGAGVFSYNEQFF.

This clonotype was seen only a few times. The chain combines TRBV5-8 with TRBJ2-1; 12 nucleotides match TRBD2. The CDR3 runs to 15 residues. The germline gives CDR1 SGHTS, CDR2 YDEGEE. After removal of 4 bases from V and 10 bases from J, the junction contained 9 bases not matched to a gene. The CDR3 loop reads CASSRGLAGMREQFF. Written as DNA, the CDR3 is TGTGCCAGCAGCCGAGGACTAGCGGGAATGAGGGAGCAGTTCTTC.

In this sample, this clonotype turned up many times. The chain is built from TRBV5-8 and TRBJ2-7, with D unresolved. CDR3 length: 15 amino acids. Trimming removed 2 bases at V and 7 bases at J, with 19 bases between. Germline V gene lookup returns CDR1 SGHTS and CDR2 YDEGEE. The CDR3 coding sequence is TGTGCCAGCAGCTTCCCCGGCATTGGGCAAATGGAGCAGTACTTC. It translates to CASSFPGIGQMEQYF.

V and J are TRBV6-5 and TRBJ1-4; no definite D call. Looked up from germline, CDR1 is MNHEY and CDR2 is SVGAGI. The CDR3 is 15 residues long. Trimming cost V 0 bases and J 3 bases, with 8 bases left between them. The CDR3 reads CASSYSDAPNEKLFF. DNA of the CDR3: TGTGCCAGCAGTTACTCAGACGCCCCTAATGAAAAACTGTTTTTT.

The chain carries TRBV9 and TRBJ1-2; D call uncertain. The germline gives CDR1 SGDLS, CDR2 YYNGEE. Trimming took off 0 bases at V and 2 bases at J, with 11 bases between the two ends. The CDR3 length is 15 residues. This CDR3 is CASSVDRVSNYGYTF. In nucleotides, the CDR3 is TGTGCCAGCAGCGTAGATCGGGTCTCAAACTATGGCTACACCTTC.

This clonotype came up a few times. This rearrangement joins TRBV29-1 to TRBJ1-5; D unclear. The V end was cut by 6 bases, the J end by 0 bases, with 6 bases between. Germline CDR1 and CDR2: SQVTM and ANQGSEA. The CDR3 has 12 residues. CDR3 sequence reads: CSVRDSNQPQHF. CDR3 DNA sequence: TGCAGCGTCCGGGATAGCAATCAGCCCCAGCATTTT. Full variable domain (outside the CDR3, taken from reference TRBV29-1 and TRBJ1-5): SAVISQKPSRDICQRGTSLTIQCQVDSQVTMMFWYRQQPGQSLTLIATANQGSEATYESGFVIDKFPISRPNLTFSTLTVSNMSPEDSSIYLCSVRDSNQPQHFGDGTRLSIL.

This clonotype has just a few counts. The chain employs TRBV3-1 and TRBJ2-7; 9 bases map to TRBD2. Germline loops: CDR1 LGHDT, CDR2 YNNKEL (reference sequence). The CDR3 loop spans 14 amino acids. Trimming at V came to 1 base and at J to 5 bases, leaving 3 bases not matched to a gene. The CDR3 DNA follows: TGTGCCAGCAGCCAAGGTTCTAGCGGGAACGAGCAGTACTTC. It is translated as CASSQGSSGNEQYF.

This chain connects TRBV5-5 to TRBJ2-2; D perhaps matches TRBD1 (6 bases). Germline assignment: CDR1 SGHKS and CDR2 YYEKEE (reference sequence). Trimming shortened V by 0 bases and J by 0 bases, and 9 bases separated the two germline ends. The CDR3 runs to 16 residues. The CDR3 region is CASSLVTGTNTGELFF. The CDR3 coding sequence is TGTGCCAGCAGCTTGGTTACAGGGACGAACACCGGGGAGCTGTTTTTT.

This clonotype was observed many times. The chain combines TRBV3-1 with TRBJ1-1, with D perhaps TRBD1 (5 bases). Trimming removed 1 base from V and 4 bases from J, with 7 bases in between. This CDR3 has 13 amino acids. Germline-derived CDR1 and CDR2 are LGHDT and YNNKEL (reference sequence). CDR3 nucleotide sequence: TGTGCCAGCAGCCAAGGACAGTTCACTGAAGCTTTCTTT. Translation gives CASSQGQFTEAFF.

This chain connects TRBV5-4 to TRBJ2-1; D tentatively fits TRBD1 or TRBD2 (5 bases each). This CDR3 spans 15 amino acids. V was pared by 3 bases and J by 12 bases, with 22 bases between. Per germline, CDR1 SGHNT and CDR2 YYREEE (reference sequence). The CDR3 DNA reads TGTGCCAGCAGCTATTCGGGGCTAATCCCTCAAACGCAGTTCTTC. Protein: CASSYSGLIPQTQFF.

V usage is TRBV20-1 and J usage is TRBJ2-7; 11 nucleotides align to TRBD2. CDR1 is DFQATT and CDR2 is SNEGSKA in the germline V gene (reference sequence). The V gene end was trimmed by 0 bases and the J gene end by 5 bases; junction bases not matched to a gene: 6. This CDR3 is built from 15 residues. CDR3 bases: TGCAGTGCTAGAGATCCGACTAGCGGGACCGACGAGCAGTACTTC. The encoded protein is CSARDPTSGTDEQYF.

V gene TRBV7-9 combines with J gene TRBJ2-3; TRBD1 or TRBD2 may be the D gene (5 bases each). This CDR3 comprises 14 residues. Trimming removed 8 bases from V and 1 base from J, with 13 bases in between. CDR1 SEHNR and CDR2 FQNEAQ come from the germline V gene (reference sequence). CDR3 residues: CASRRGTGTDTQYF. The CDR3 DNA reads TGTGCCAGCCGCCGGGGCACGGGCACAGATACGCAGTATTTT.